This entry concerns a single T cell receptor beta chain. The data were produced by immunoSEQ multiplex PCR, yet TCRdb's version contains in-frame clones alone and is incomplete. Among fewer than 100,000 clones listed, around four fifths were seen once. The CDR3 has 15 residues. The germline V gene encodes CDR1 GTSNPN and CDR2 SVGIG (reference sequence). V lost 2 bases, J lost 9 bases, and 11 bases stayed unmatched. These data are taken from a study of PD-L1 blockade in urothelial cancer. Study summary: About 90% of the roughly 29 patients were men with bladder-origin urothelial cancer.

The sample's time point: pretreatment peripheral blood. The specimen comprised PBMCs, sampled around atezolizumab (anti-PD-L1) treatment. The sequence was obtained from a middle-aged man with urothelial cancer. This chain connects TRBV30 to TRBJ2-1; 9 positions agree with TRBD1. The CDR3 protein is CAWSPGQGRGSEQFF. The CDR3 region has the DNA TGTGCCTGGAGTCCCGGACAGGGGCGCGGGAGTGAGCAGTTCTTC.